Presented here are 4 T cell receptor beta chains from one specimen sequenced in a study of T cells in localized non-small cell lung cancer (dated by TCRdb to about 2020). Library method: the immunoSEQ multiplex PCR assay. In its TCRdb copy, this immuneACCESS table keeps in-frame sequences only and misses some clones. Where compared with another copy, unresolved V genes explain less than half of these, and the others have no known cause. This sample comprises fewer than 40,000 clones, approximately 90% of them detected only once. The top ten constitute 4% to 4.5% of the sample. Source: peripheral blood, taken before any cancer treatment. The receptors shown here come from an older male donor with stage III lung adenocarcinoma.

The chain uses TRBV6-1 and TRBJ1-1, with a weak D call TRBD1 (5 bases). CDR3 length: 13 residues. Trimming cost V 2 bases and J 8 bases, with 12 bases left between them. CDR1 is MNHNS and CDR2 is SASEGT in the germline V gene. CDR3 DNA: TGTGCCAGCAGTGAAAAGTCAGGGTGGGAAGCTTTCTTT. Its translation: CASSEKSGWEAFF.

The V and J genes are TRBV5-4 and TRBJ1-1; TRBD1 is a possible D gene (6 bases). This CDR3 spans 16 amino acids. The V and J ends lost 7 bases and 4 bases respectively, with 23 bases between them. The germline CDR1 and CDR2 sequences are SGHNT and YYREEE (reference sequence). Here the CDR3 reads CASSWGAPGSSTEAFF. The CDR3 nucleotides are TGTGCCAGCTCTTGGGGGGCTCCGGGGTCGAGCACTGAAGCTTTCTTT.

CDR3 residues: CASKQSGLAGGHEQYF. The CDR3 DNA sequence: TGCGCCAGCAAACAAAGCGGACTAGCGGGAGGCCACGAGCAGTACTTC. This sequence joins TRBV10-2 and TRBJ2-7; 14 nucleotides agree with TRBD2. CDR3 length equals 16 residues. V shed 7 bases and J 5 bases; nucleotides not matched to a gene: 10. Germline V gene sequence: CDR1 WSHSY, CDR2 SAAADI.

The V and J genes are TRBV27 and TRBJ1-3; D gene uncertain. The ends were cut back, 2 bases at V and 0 bases at J, with 11 bases in the middle. Per germline, CDR1 MNHEY and CDR2 SMNVEV (reference sequence). This CDR3 spans 16 amino acids. Written as DNA, the CDR3 is TGTGCCAGCAGTTTAAATATCAGAAGCTCTGGAAACACCATATATTTT. Translation: CASSLNIRSSGNTIYF.